This T cell receptor beta chain is from a study of radiotherapy plus CTLA-4 blockade in lung cancer listed by TCRdb under 2018. Context from the whole study: Objective responses were observed in approximately 18% of enrolled patients, and disease control was achieved in around 30%.

Turning to this clone: The specificity of this receptor is unknown. Per-base qualities were not stored, and no clone one base away is much larger.

The study at large found these results: Increased serum interferon-beta after radiation, together with early dynamic changes in blood T cell clones, were reported to be the strongest predictors of response. After treatment with radiotherapy and ipilimumab, TCR clones that originated in tumors expanded in peripheral blood.

The study tested focal radiation therapy combined with CTLA-4 blockade (ipilimumab) in patients with chemo-refractory metastatic non-small-cell lung cancer. From the germline V gene, CDR1 is SGHAT and CDR2 is FQNNGV. The CDR3 spans 15 residues, from the cysteine through the phenylalanine. Solely the CDR3 DNA is kept, with 45 bases framed from the first base. From V the trimming removes 3 bases and from J it removes 3 bases, while the gene matches leave 7 bases of the junction unaccounted for. The method behind the library was the immunoSEQ multiplex PCR assay. In its TCRdb copy, this immuneACCESS table keeps in-frame sequences only and misses some clones. Where compared with another copy, unresolved V genes explain less than half of these, and the others have no known cause. The sample contains more than 65,000 clones, around 83% of them found a single time. The top ten constitute around 0.76% of the sample.

The rearranged chain carries TRBV11-2 and TRBJ2-7; the junction holds 8 bases that match TRBD2. The TCR was taken from a human donor with non-small cell lung cancer who had stable disease on radiotherapy plus ipilimumab. Here the sequenced sample was peripheral blood, taken from a patient treated with radiotherapy plus ipilimumab. The CDR3 reads CASSFASGSVYEQYF. The sequenced DNA: TGTGCCAGCAGCTTTGCGAGCGGGAGTGTCTACGAGCAGTACTTC.